The entry below gives a single TCR beta chain sequence along with its context. Profiling relied on immunoSEQ multiplex PCR, and the TCRdb table lists in-frame clones only, not all of them. The table lists about 100,000 clones, roughly 95% of them singletons. The CDR3 consists of 17 residues. Germline V CDR1 and CDR2: MGHRA, YSYEKL. V was shortened by 0 bases and J by 7 bases, with 19 bases between the two germline ends. This entry belongs to a study of technical replicates of blood from a handful of donors. This chain uses TRBV4-1 with TRBJ2-1, with D possibly being TRBD1 (6 bases). Sequenced sample: T cells isolated from PBMCs. This receptor was identified in a human donor in good health. In DNA, the CDR3 is TGCGCCAGCAGCCAAGATTCTACGGACAGAGTTCTTAATGAGCAGTTCTTC. It specifies CASSQDSTDRVLNEQFF.